This TCR beta chain originates from a study of T cell clonality in common variable immunodeficiency. Broader study findings: Compared with controls, CVID subjects had fewer shared TCRbeta clones.

TCRdb keeps only in-frame clones here, not all; method: immunoSEQ multiplex PCR. The sample presents over 35,000 clones, none singletons. The CDR3 runs 15 residues. The germline gives CDR1 SGHTA, CDR2 FQGTGA. V lost 1 base, J lost 0 bases, and 8 bases lay in between. At least ten counts were recorded for this clone. Its antigen is still unknown. The CDR3 extends 3 residues past the end of the read, so its final part is completed from the germline J gene. Material: peripheral blood mononuclear cells. This chain uses TRBV7-3 with TRBJ2-3; D is unclear. The sequence derives from a person between 18 and 75 years old in good health. Here the CDR3 reads CASSLNPGSTDTQYF. Incomplete CDR3 DNA: TGTGCCAGCAGCTTAAACCCTGGCAGCACAGATACG.